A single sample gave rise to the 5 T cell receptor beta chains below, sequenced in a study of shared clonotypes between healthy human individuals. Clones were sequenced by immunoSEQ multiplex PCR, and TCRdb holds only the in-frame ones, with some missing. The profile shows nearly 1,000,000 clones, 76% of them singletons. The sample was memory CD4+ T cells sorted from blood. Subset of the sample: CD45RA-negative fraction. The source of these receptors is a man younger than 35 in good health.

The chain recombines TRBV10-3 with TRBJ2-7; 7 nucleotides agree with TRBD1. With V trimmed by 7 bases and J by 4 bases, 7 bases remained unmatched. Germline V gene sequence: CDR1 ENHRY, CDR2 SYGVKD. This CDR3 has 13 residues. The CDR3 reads CAITSGTAYEQYF. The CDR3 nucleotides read TGTGCCATCACCTCAGGGACAGCTTACGAGCAGTACTTC.

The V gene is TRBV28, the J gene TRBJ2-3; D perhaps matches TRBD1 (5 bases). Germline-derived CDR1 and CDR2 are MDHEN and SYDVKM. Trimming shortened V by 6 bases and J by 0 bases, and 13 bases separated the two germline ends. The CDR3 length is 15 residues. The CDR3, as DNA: TGTGCCAGCAGCGATACGACAGAGAGCACAGATACGCAGTATTTT. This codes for CASSDTTESTDTQYF.

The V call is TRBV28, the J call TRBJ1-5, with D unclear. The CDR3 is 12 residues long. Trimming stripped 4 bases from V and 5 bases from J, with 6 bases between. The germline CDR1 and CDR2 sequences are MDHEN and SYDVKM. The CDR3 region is CASSSLDQPQHF. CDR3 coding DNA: TGTGCCAGCAGTTCGCTAGATCAGCCCCAGCATTTT.

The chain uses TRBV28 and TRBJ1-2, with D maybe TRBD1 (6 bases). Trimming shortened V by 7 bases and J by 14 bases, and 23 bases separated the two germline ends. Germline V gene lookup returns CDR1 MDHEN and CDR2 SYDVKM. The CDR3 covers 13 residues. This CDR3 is CASTHARGGPSTF. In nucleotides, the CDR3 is TGTGCCAGCACTCACGCGAGGGGGGGGCCCTCTACCTTC.

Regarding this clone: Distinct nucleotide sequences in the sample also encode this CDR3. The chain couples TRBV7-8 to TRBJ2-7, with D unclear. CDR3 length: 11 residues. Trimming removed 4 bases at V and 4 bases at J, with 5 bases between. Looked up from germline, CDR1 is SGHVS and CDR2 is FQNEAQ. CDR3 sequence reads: CASSSTYEQYF. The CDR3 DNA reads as TGTGCCAGCAGCTCGACTTACGAGCAGTACTTC. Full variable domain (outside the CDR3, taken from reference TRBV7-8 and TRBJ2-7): GAGVSQSPRYKVAKRGQDVALRCDPISGHVSLFWYQQALGQGPEFLTYFQNEAQLDKSGLPSDRFFAERPEGSVSTLKIQRTQQEDSAVYLCASSSTYEQYFGPGTRLTVT.